These T cell receptor beta chains were read from a single sample in a study of CD8 T cells in ankylosing spondylitis. Using its own MiXCR run on the 5' RACE reads, TCRdb lists one record per CDR3 protein. The sample includes about 69,000 distinct CDR3 sequences, less than 6% seen only once; the top ten take 2.2%. Source material: blood, either unsorted or a sorted T cell fraction (not recorded which). The receptors derive from a male donor with ankylosing spondylitis or in good health (not recorded which). Both conserved end residues are part of each CDR3. The D gene is left open where the match is weak. Size tells how often a clone was seen (once, few, many) or the class of an expanded clone, and some rows leave it out.

D gene,V gene,clone size,J gene,CDR3 DNA,CDR3 protein
-,TRBV10-3,many,TRBJ2-2,TGTGCCGCTCTGGACGTAGAGTCCGGGGAGCTGTTTTTT,CAALDVESGELFF
-,TRBV12-3/TRBV12-4,many,TRBJ1-6,TGTGCCAGCAGTTTAGGGGGGCTAAGCTCACCCCTCCACTTT,CASSLGGLSSPLHF
-,TRBV27,many,TRBJ1-1,TGTGCCAGCAGTTTCAGGCGGGGCACTGAAGCTTTCTTT,CASSFRRGTEAFF
TRBD2,TRBV7-2,many,TRBJ2-3,TGTGCCAGCAGCTTAATCGGGGGGAGCACAGATACGCAGTATTTT,CASSLIGGSTDTQYF
TRBD2,TRBV20-1,many,TRBJ2-3,TGCAGTGCCCCGGGAGCGGGGGGGCCCACAGATACGCAGTATTTT,CSAPGAGGPTDTQYF
-,TRBV5-1,many,TRBJ1-1,TGCGCCAGCAGCTTGCTGGGGGGGACTGAAGCTTTCTTT,CASSLLGGTEAFF
TRBD1,TRBV15,many,TRBJ1-2,TGTGCCACCAGCGGGCCGACAGGGCACTATGGCTACACCTTC,CATSGPTGHYGYTF
-,TRBV28,many,TRBJ2-5,TGTGCCAGCAGTTTACTGGAGGCCACTCAAGGGGCCCAGTACTTC,CASSLLEATQGAQYF
-,TRBV12-3/TRBV12-4,many,TRBJ2-7,TGTGCCAGCAGTTCCGACACGTCGAGCTCCTACGAGCAGTACTTC,CASSSDTSSSYEQYF
-,TRBV28,many,TRBJ1-2,TGTGCCAGCAGTTTGTACGTCAGGAGCGATGGCTACACCTTC,CASSLYVRSDGYTF
-,TRBV7-8,-,TRBJ1-5,TGTGCCAGCAGCTTAGAATTTGGCAGGGTCGATCAGCCCCAGCATTTT,CASSLEFGRVDQPQHF
TRBD1,TRBV6-2/TRBV6-3,many,TRBJ1-3,TGTGCCAGCAGCCTACCGGGACAGGGGACTGGAAACACCATATATTTT,CASSLPGQGTGNTIYF
-,TRBV5-3,many,TRBJ1-1,TGTGCCAGAAGCCCAAAGCAGATGGGGATGGCTTTCTTT,CARSPKQMGMAFF
TRBD1,TRBV20-1,many,TRBJ2-7,TGCAGTGCTGGGAGGACAGGGTCTGAGCAGTACTTC,CSAGRTGSEQYF
-,TRBV20-1,many,TRBJ1-5,TGCAGTGCTAGAGATGGGGGCGGGCAGCCCCAGCATTTT,CSARDGGGQPQHF
TRBD1,TRBV12-3/TRBV12-4,many,TRBJ2-5,TGTGCCAGCAGTCGGGGGGGACAGGGGGGAGAGACCCAGTACTTC,CASSRGGQGGETQYF
-,TRBV20-1,many,TRBJ2-1,TGCAGTGCTAGACCCACAGGGCACAATGAGCAGTTCTTC,CSARPTGHNEQFF